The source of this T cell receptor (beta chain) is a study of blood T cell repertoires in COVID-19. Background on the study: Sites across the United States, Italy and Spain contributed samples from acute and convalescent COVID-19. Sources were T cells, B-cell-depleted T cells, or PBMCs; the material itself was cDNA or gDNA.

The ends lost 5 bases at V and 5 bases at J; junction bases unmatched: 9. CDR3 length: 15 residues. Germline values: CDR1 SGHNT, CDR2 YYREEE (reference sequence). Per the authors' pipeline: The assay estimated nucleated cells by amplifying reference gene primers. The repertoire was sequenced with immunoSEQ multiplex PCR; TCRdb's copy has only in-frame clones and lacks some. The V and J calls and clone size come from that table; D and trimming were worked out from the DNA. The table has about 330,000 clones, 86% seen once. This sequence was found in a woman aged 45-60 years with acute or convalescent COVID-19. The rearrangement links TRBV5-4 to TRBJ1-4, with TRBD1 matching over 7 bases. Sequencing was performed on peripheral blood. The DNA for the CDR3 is TGTGCCAGCAGTTCTCAGACAGGGTCGAATGAAAAACTGTTTTTT. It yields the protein CASSSQTGSNEKLFF.